A selection of T cell receptor beta chains follows, all from one sample in a study of blood T cells in healthy people across ages. One entry per CDR3 protein results from TCRdb running MiXCR on the 5' RACE reads. This sample has about 650,000 distinct CDR3 sequences, with 40% to 65% found just once. Material for sequencing was blood. Source of these receptors: a woman of 80 years or more in good health. Both conserved end residues are part of each CDR3. The order of the fields is CDR3 protein, CDR3 DNA, J gene, D gene, V gene, clone size. D genes are given only for firm matches. Clone size is stated in some rows and not others, as once, few, many or a class when expanded.

CDR3: CASSQDPSYRGSTYEQYF
DNA: TGCGCCAGCAGCCAAGATCCGTCATATAGGGGGTCGACCTACGAGCAGTACTTC
J: TRBJ2-7
D: -
V: TRBV4-1
size: -

CDR3: CAGSSHDRKETQYF
DNA: TGTGCCGGCAGTTCTCACGACAGAAAAGAGACCCAGTACTTC
J: TRBJ2-5
D: -
V: TRBV27
size: -

CDR3: CASSPGTGGTEAFF
DNA: TGTGCCAGCAGCCCTGGGACAGGGGGCACTGAAGCTTTCTTT
J: TRBJ1-1
D: TRBD1
V: TRBV7-2
size: -

CDR3: CASSFLGGEQFF
DNA: TGTGCCAGCAGCTTTCTAGGTGGTGAGCAGTTCTTC
J: TRBJ2-1
D: -
V: TRBV5-5
size: -

CDR3: CASSLGDRTATNEKLFF
DNA: TGTGCCAGCAGTTTAGGGGACAGGACCGCAACTAATGAAAAACTGTTTTTT
J: TRBJ1-4
D: TRBD1
V: TRBV12-3/TRBV12-4
size: -

CDR3: CASAEDPNTGELFF
DNA: TGTGCCAGCGCGGAGGATCCGAACACCGGGGAGCTGTTTTTT
J: TRBJ2-2
D: -
V: TRBV9
size: -

CDR3: CASSWAGGAYNEQFF
DNA: TGCGCCAGCAGCTGGGCGGGCGGAGCTTACAATGAGCAGTTCTTC
J: TRBJ2-1
D: -
V: TRBV5-1
size: many

CDR3: CASSQVGIPGELFF
DNA: TGTGCCAGCAGCCAAGTTGGCATCCCCGGGGAGCTGTTTTTT
J: TRBJ2-2
D: -
V: TRBV3-1
size: -

CDR3: CASSRIARGAGETQYF
DNA: TGTGCCAGCAGCAGAATTGCACGGGGGGCCGGGGAGACCCAGTACTTC
J: TRBJ2-5
D: -
V: TRBV6-1
size: -

CDR3: CASNLHTEAFF
DNA: TGTGCCAGTAATTTGCACACTGAAGCTTTCTTT
J: TRBJ1-1
D: -
V: TRBV12-3/TRBV12-4
size: -

CDR3: CASSLQQISYNEQFF
DNA: TGCGCCAGCAGCTTGCAACAAATCTCCTACAATGAGCAGTTCTTC
J: TRBJ2-1
D: -
V: TRBV5-1
size: few

CDR3: CASSDRGSGANVLTF
DNA: TGTGCCAGCAGTGATAGGGGCTCTGGGGCCAACGTCCTGACTTTC
J: TRBJ2-6
D: -
V: TRBV2
size: many

CDR3: CASRPGYQETQYF
DNA: TGTGCCAGCAGGCCAGGCTACCAAGAGACCCAGTACTTC
J: TRBJ2-5
D: -
V: TRBV2
size: many

CDR3: CASSGEGEQFF
DNA: TGTGCCAGCAGTGGGGAGGGTGAGCAGTTCTTC
J: TRBJ2-1
D: TRBD2
V: TRBV2
size: -

CDR3: CASSLSVEGGPSGELFF
DNA: TGTGCCAGCAGTTTAAGTGTGGAGGGAGGGCCCTCCGGGGAGCTGTTTTTT
J: TRBJ2-2
D: TRBD2
V: TRBV27
size: few

CDR3: CASSLGQGPHYGYTF
DNA: TGTGCCAGCAGCTTAGGACAGGGGCCCCACTATGGCTACACCTTC
J: TRBJ1-2
D: TRBD1
V: TRBV7-2
size: -

CDR3: CASSSRPPETLYF
DNA: TGTGCCAGCAGCTCAAGACCCCCAGAGACCCTGTACTTC
J: TRBJ2-7
D: -
V: TRBV7-3
size: -

CDR3: CASSGGTRYEQYF
DNA: TGTGCCAGCAGTGGCGGAACAAGGTACGAGCAGTACTTC
J: TRBJ2-7
D: -
V: TRBV12-3/TRBV12-4
size: many

CDR3: CASSFRADAQYF
DNA: TGTGCCAGCAGTTTTCGGGCAGATGCGCAGTATTTT
J: TRBJ2-3
D: -
V: TRBV12-3/TRBV12-4
size: -

CDR3: CASSYGGIYEQFF
DNA: TGCGCCAGCTCTTACGGGGGGATATATGAGCAGTTCTTC
J: TRBJ2-1
D: TRBD2
V: TRBV5-1
size: many

CDR3: CAGSQSGVNNEQYF
DNA: TGTGCCGGCAGCCAGAGCGGGGTGAACAATGAGCAGTACTTC
J: TRBJ2-7
D: TRBD2
V: TRBV14
size: -

CDR3: CASSQDSQGLAGSGSSYNEQFF
DNA: TGTGCCAGCAGCCAAGACTCGCAGGGACTAGCGGGATCTGGAAGCTCCTACAATGAGCAGTTCTTC
J: TRBJ2-1
D: TRBD2
V: TRBV3-1
size: -

CDR3: CSARLTLNQPQHF
DNA: TGCAGTGCCCGGCTGACCTTAAATCAGCCCCAGCATTTT
J: TRBJ1-5
D: -
V: TRBV20-1
size: many

CDR3: CASSAPLDSQETQYF
DNA: TGTGCCAGCTCAGCCCCTTTAGACAGTCAAGAGACCCAGTACTTC
J: TRBJ2-5
D: -
V: TRBV18
size: many

CDR3: CATGTGVSADTQYF
DNA: TGTGCCACCGGGACCGGGGTCTCGGCAGATACGCAGTATTTT
J: TRBJ2-3
D: -
V: TRBV24-1
size: many

CDR3: CASSLYGRRGNQPQHF
DNA: TGTGCCAGCAGCTTGTACGGCCGACGGGGCAATCAGCCCCAGCATTTT
J: TRBJ1-5
D: -
V: TRBV5-6
size: -

CDR3: CSVEGQGPPGEQYF
DNA: TGCAGCGTTGAGGGACAGGGGCCTCCTGGGGAGCAGTACTTC
J: TRBJ2-4
D: TRBD1
V: TRBV29-1
size: -

CDR3: CASRAFGYEQYF
DNA: TGTGCCAGCCGGGCCTTCGGGTACGAGCAGTACTTC
J: TRBJ2-7
D: -
V: TRBV28
size: many

CDR3: CASGSGQQETQYF
DNA: TGTGCTAGTGGCTCAGGACAGCAAGAGACCCAGTACTTC
J: TRBJ2-5
D: -
V: TRBV12-5
size: -

CDR3: CASSPTSGSGYEQFF
DNA: TGTGCCAGCAGCCCAACTAGCGGGAGTGGCTATGAGCAGTTCTTC
J: TRBJ2-1
D: TRBD2
V: TRBV7-7
size: many

CDR3: CASSPGTSGSRNTQYF
DNA: TGTGCCAGCTCACCCGGGACTAGCGGGAGTCGGAATACGCAGTATTTT
J: TRBJ2-3
D: TRBD2
V: TRBV18
size: -

CDR3: CASSSTPSGGGDTQYF
DNA: TGTGCCAGCAGCTCAACCCCTTCCGGGGGGGGCGATACGCAGTATTTT
J: TRBJ2-3
D: TRBD2
V: TRBV7-6
size: many

CDR3: CASSSGEAAPEAFF
DNA: TGTGCCAGCAGCTCGGGAGAGGCGGCTCCTGAAGCTTTCTTT
J: TRBJ1-1
D: -
V: TRBV12-3/TRBV12-4
size: -

CDR3: CSARVQGVVTEAFF
DNA: TGCAGTGCTAGAGTCCAGGGGGTGGTCACTGAAGCTTTCTTT
J: TRBJ1-1
D: TRBD1
V: TRBV20-1
size: -

CDR3: CASSPPGTSGTYEQYF
DNA: TGCGCCAGCAGCCCCCCCGGGACTAGCGGTACCTACGAGCAGTACTTC
J: TRBJ2-7
D: TRBD2
V: TRBV5-1
size: many

CDR3: CASSLRDYRGEQYF
DNA: TGTGCCAGCAGTCTCCGGGACTATAGGGGCGAGCAGTACTTC
J: TRBJ2-7
D: TRBD2
V: TRBV12-3/TRBV12-4
size: -

CDR3: CASSDHYSNQPQHF
DNA: TGTGCCAGCAGTGACCATTATAGCAATCAGCCCCAGCATTTT
J: TRBJ1-5
D: -
V: TRBV2
size: -

CDR3: CASSPGLATEQFF
DNA: TGTGCCAGCTCACCGGGACTAGCGACTGAGCAGTTCTTC
J: TRBJ2-1
D: TRBD2
V: TRBV18
size: many

CDR3: CASRMRTASTDTQYF
DNA: TGTGCCAGCAGGATGAGGACAGCTAGCACAGATACGCAGTATTTT
J: TRBJ2-3
D: -
V: TRBV6-5
size: -

CDR3: CASTHGLETQYF
DNA: TGTGCCAGCACCCATGGCTTAGAGACCCAGTACTTC
J: TRBJ2-5
D: -
V: TRBV6-6
size: -

CDR3: CASSPSGTTAYNEQFF
DNA: TGTGCCAGCAGTCCGTCCGGGACTACCGCCTACAATGAGCAGTTCTTC
J: TRBJ2-1
D: TRBD2
V: TRBV28
size: once

CDR3: CSASVAWTPRGQPQHF
DNA: TGCAGTGCTAGTGTGGCCTGGACTCCCCGCGGTCAGCCCCAGCATTTT
J: TRBJ1-5
D: -
V: TRBV20-1
size: once

CDR3: CSGKLPGLTYNEQFF
DNA: TGCAGTGGGAAGCTCCCGGGCCTTACCTACAATGAGCAGTTCTTC
J: TRBJ2-1
D: -
V: TRBV20-1
size: many

CDR3: CASSGLVGSYNEQFF
DNA: TGTGCCAGCAGCGGACTAGTCGGGTCCTACAATGAGCAGTTCTTC
J: TRBJ2-1
D: TRBD2
V: TRBV3-1
size: -

CDR3: CASSLGSFGAGELFF
DNA: TGCGCCAGCAGCCTGGGATCCTTTGGAGCCGGGGAGCTGTTTTTT
J: TRBJ2-2
D: -
V: TRBV4-1
size: few

CDR3: CASSLQLSSYNEQFF
DNA: TGCGCCAGCAGCCTACAGTTGAGCTCCTACAATGAGCAGTTCTTC
J: TRBJ2-1
D: -
V: TRBV5-1
size: few

CDR3: CASSLQGAITEQFF
DNA: TGTGCCAGCAGCTTACAGGGAGCGATCACAGAGCAGTTCTTC
J: TRBJ2-1
D: -
V: TRBV7-2
size: many

CDR3: CASSQALNYGYTF
DNA: TGTGCCAGCAGCCAAGCTCTAAACTATGGCTACACCTTC
J: TRBJ1-2
D: -
V: TRBV4-2
size: -

CDR3: CASSLVSSNEQFF
DNA: TGTGCCAGCAGTTTAGTTAGCTCGAATGAGCAGTTCTTC
J: TRBJ2-1
D: -
V: TRBV27
size: few

CDR3: CASPMERDYNEQYF
DNA: TGTGCCAGCCCGATGGAGCGGGACTACAATGAGCAGTACTTC
J: TRBJ2-7
D: TRBD2
V: TRBV7-9
size: -

CDR3: CASSPVGLNEKLFF
DNA: TGTGCCAGCAGCCCCGTCGGGTTGAATGAAAAACTGTTTTTT
J: TRBJ1-4
D: -
V: TRBV3-1
size: -

CDR3: CSARDSSGANVLTF
DNA: TGCAGTGCTAGAGATTCTTCCGGGGCCAACGTCCTGACTTTC
J: TRBJ2-6
D: -
V: TRBV20-1
size: many